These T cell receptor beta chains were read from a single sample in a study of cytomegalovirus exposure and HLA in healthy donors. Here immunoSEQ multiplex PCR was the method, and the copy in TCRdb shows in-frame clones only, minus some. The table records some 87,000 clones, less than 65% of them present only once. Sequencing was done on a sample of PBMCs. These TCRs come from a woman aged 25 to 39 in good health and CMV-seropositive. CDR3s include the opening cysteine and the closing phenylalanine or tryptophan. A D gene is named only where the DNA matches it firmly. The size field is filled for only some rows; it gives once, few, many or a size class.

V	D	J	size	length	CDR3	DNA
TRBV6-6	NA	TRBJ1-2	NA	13	CASSYTENYGYTF	TGTGCCAGCAGTTACACAGAAAACTATGGCTACACCTTC
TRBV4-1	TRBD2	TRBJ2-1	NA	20	CASSLKMTSGGAVNPFEQFF	TGCGCCAGCAGCCTGAAGATGACTAGCGGGGGGGCGGTTAACCCATTTGAGCAGTTCTTC
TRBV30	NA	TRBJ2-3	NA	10	CAWPGDTQYF	TGTGCCTGGCCCGGAGATACGCAGTATTTT
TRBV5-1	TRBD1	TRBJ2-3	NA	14	CASSGGGGTDTQYF	TGCGCCAGCTCAGGGGGTGGAGGCACAGATACGCAGTATTTT
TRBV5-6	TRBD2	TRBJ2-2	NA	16	CASSEGLAGRTGELFF	TGTGCCAGCAGCGAGGGACTAGCGGGGCGTACCGGGGAGCTGTTTTTT
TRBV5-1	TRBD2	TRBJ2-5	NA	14	CASSLEGARREQYF	TGCGCCAGCAGCTTGGAGGGTGCCAGGCGGGAGCAGTACTTC
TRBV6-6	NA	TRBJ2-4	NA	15	CASSPQTVAKNIQYF	TGTGCCAGCAGCCCTCAGACTGTAGCCAAAAACATTCAGTACTTC
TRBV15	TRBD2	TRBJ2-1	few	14	CATSRGLAGNEQFF	TGTGCCACCAGCAGAGGACTAGCGGGCAATGAGCAGTTCTTC
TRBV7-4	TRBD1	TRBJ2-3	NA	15	CASRLGTGHTDTQYF	TGTGCCAGCAGACTCGGGACAGGGCACACAGATACGCAGTATTTT
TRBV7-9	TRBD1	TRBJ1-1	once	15	CSSSSRQGARTEAFF	TGTTCCAGCAGCAGCCGACAGGGGGCGCGTACTGAAGCTTTCTTT
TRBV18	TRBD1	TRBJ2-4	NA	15	CASSPRDRVKNIQYF	TGTGCCAGCTCACCGAGGGACAGGGTGAAAAACATTCAGTACTTC
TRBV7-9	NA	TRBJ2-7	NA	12	CASTPGAYEQYF	TGTGCCAGCACCCCGGGGGCCTACGAGCAGTACTTC
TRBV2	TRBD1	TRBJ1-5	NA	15	CASSVRGPGNQPQHF	TGTGCCAGCAGTGTCAGGGGGCCTGGCAATCAGCCCCAGCATTTT
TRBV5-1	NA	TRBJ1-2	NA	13	CASSLTVNYGYTF	TGCGCCAGCAGCTTAACGGTGAACTATGGCTACACCTTC
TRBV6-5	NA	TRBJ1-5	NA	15	CASSRGTTRGQPQHF	TGTGCCAGCAGCCGAGGAACCACGCGTGGTCAGCCCCAGCATTTT
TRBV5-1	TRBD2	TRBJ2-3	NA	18	CASSSGLAGGSFTDTQYF	TGCGCCAGCAGCTCTGGACTAGCGGGGGGCTCTTTCACAGATACGCAGTATTTT
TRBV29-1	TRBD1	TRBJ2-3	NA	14	CSEGTGTSTDTQYF	TGCAGCGAAGGGACAGGCACTAGCACAGATACGCAGTATTTT
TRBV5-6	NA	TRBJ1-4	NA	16	CASSLAERATNEKLFF	TGTGCCAGCAGCTTGGCCGAACGAGCCACCAATGAAAAACTGTTTTTT
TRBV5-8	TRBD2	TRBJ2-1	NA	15	CASSLGLAYHNEQFF	TGTGCCAGCAGCTTGGGACTAGCGTACCACAATGAGCAGTTCTTC
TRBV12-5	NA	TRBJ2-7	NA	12	CASGLTYYEQYF	TGTGCTAGTGGTTTGACCTATTACGAGCAGTACTTC
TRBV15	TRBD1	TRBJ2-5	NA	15	CATSSPGQYQETQYF	TGTGCCACCAGTTCACCGGGACAGTACCAAGAGACCCAGTACTTC
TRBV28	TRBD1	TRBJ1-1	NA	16	CASRKPGQGKDTEAFF	TGTGCCAGCAGAAAACCGGGACAGGGGAAGGACACTGAGGCTTTCTTT
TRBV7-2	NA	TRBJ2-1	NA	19	CASSFRIAVTPGAYNEQFF	TGTGCCAGCAGCTTTCGGATAGCGGTCACACCGGGCGCCTACAATGAGCAGTTCTTC